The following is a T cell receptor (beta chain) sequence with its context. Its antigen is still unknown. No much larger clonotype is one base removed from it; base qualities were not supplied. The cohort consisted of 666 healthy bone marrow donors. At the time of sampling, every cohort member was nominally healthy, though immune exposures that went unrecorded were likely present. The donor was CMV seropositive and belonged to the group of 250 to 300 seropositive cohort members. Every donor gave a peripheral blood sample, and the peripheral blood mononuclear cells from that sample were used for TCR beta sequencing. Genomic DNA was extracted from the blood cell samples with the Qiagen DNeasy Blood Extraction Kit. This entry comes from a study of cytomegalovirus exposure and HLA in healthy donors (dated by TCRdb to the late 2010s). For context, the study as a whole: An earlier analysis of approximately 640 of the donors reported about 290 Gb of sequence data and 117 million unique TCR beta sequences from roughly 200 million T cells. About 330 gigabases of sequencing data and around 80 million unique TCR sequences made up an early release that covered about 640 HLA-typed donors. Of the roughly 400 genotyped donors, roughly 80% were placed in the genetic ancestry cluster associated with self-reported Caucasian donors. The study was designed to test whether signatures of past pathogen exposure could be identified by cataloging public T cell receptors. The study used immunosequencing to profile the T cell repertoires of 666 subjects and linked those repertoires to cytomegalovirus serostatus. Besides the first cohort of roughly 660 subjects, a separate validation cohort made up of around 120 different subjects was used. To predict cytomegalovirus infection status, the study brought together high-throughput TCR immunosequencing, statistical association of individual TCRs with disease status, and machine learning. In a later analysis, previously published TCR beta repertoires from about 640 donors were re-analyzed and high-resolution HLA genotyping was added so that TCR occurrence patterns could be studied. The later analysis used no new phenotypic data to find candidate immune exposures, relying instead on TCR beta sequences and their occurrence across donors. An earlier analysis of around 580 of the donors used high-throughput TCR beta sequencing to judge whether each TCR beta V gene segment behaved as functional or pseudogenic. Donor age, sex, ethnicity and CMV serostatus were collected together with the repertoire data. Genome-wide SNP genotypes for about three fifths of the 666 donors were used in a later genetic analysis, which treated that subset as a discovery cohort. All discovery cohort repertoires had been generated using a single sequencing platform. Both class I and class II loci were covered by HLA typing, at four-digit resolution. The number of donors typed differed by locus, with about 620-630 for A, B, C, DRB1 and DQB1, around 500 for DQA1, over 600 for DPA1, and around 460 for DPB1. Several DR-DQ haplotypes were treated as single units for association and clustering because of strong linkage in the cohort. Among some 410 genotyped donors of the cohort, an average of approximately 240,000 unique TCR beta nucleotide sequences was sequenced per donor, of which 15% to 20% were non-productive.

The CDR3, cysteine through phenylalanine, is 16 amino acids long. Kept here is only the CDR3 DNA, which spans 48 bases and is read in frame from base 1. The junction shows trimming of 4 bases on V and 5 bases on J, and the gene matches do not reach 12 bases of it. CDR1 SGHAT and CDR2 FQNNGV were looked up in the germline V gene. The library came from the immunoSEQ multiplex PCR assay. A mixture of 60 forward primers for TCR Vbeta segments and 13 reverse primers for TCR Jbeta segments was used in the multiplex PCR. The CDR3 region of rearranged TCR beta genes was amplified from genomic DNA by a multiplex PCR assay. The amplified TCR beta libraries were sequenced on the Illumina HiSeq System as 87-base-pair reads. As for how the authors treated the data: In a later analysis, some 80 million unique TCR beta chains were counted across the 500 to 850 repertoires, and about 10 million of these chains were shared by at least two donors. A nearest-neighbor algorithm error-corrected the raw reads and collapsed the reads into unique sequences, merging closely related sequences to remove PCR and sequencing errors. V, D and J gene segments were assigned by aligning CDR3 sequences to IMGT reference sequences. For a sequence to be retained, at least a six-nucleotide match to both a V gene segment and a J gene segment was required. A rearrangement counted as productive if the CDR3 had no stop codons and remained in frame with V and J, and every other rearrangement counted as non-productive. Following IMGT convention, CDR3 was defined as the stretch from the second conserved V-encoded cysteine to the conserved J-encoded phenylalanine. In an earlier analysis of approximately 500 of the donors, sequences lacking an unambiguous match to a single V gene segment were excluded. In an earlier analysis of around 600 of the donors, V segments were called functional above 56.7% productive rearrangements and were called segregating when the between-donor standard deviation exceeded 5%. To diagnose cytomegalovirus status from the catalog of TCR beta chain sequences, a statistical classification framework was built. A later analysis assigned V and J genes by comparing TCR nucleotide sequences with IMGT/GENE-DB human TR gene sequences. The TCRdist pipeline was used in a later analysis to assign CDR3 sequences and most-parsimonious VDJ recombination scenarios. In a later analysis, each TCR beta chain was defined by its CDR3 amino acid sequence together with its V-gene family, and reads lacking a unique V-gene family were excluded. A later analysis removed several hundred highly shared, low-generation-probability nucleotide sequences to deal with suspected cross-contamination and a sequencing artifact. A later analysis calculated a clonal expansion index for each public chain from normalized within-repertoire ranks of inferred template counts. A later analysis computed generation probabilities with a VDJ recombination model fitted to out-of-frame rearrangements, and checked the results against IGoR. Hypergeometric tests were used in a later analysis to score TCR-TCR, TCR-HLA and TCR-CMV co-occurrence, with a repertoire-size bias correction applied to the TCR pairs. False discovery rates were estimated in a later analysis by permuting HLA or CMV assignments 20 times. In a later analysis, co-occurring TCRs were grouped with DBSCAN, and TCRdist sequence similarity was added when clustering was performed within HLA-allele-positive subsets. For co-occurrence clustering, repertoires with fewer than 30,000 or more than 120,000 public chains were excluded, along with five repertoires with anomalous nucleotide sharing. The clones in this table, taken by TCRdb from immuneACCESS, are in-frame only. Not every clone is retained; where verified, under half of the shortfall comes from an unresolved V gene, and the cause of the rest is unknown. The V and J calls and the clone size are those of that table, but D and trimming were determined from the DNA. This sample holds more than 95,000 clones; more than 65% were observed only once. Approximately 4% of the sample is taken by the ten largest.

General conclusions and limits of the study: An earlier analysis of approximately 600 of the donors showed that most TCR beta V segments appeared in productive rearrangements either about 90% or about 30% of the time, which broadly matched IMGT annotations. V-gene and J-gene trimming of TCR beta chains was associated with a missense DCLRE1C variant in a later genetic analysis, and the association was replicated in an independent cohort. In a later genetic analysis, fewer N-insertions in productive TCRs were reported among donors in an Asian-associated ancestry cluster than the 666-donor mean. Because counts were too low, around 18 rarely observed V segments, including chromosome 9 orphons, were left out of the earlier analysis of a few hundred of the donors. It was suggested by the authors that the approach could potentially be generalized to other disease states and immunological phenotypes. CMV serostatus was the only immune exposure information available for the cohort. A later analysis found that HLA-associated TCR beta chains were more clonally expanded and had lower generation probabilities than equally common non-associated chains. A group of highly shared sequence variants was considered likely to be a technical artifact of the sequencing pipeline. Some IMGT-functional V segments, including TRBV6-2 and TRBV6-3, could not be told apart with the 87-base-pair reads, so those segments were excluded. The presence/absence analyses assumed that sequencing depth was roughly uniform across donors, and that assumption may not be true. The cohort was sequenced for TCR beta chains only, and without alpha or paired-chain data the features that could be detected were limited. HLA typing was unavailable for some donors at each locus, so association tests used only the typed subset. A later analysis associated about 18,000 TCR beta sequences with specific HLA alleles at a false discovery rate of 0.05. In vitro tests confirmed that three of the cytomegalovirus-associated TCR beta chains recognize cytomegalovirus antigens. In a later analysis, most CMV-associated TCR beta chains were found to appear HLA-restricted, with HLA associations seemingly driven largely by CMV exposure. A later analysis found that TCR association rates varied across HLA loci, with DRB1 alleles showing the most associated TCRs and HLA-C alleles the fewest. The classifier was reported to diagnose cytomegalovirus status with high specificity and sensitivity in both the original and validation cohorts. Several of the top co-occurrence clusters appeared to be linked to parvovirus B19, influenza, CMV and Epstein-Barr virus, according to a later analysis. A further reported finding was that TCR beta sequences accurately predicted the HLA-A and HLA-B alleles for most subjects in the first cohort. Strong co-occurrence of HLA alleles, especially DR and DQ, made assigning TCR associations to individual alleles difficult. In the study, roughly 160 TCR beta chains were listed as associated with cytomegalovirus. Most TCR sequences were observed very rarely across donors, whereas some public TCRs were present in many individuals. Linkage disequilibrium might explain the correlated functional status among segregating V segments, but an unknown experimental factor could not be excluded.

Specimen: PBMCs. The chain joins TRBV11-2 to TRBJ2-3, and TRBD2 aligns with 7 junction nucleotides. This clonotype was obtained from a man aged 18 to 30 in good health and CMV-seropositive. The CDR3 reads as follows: CASSSGTNKFIDTQYF. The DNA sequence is TGTGCCAGCAGCTCGGGGACTAACAAATTCATAGATACGCAGTATTTT.